This TCR beta chain was captured by sequencing in a study of T cells after yellow fever vaccination. Study-level background: Fractions containing few cells were prepared with SMART-Seq v4 Ultra Low Input.

Via MiXCR, TCRdb re-called the 5' RACE reads, giving one row per CDR3 protein. This sample has around 180,000 distinct CDR3 sequences, with approximately 6.2% found just once. CDR1 SGHNT and CDR2 YYREEE come from the germline V gene (reference sequence). After removal of 0 bases from V and 8 bases from J, the junction contained 1 base not matched to a gene. The CDR3 runs to 15 residues. Here the sequenced sample was CD4+ T cells sorted from PBMCs, taken on the day of the first yellow fever vaccination. V and J are TRBV5-4 and TRBJ2-4; 14 bases fit TRBD2. This TCR was sampled from a man aged 18 to 30 who received the YFV17D yellow fever vaccine. CDR3 nucleotide sequence: TGTGCCAGCAGCTTGGGACTAGCGGGGGGGGACATTCAGTACTTC. This sequence encodes CASSLGLAGGDIQYF.